These 10 T cell receptor beta chains were all obtained from the same sample, sequenced in a study of T cells after yellow fever vaccination. Via MiXCR, TCRdb re-called the 5' RACE reads, giving one row per CDR3 protein. The sample holds about 74,000 distinct CDR3 sequences, around 7% seen once. Here the sequenced sample was CD8+ T cells sorted from PBMCs, taken around 5 days after the first yellow fever vaccination. The receptors originated from a man between 18 and 35 years old who received the YFV17D yellow fever vaccine.

This clonotype has at least ten counts. The J gene is TRBJ2-7, the V gene TRBV20-1; D possibly matches TRBD1 or TRBD2 (5 bases each). V lost 0 bases to trimming and J lost 5 bases, with 14 bases between them. Looked up from germline, CDR1 is DFQATT and CDR2 is SNEGSKA (reference sequence). The CDR3 sequence is 14 residues long. CDR3 region: CSARDRDGVNEQYF. The CDR3 DNA is TGCAGTGCTAGAGACCGGGACGGCGTCAACGAGCAGTACTTC.

This clonotype has only a few counts. V and J are TRBV12-5 and TRBJ2-7, with 9 bases aligning to TRBD2. Germline loops: CDR1 LGHNT, CDR2 FRNRAP. This CDR3 has 15 residues. V was clipped by 6 bases and J by 2 bases; unmatched bases: 8. The CDR3 DNA is TGTGCTAGTGGAGGAGGCGGGGGGGCCGCCTACGAGCAGTACTTC. Its translation: CASGGGGGAAYEQYF. The full variable domain, with the rest looked up from reference TRBV12-5 and TRBJ2-7, is DARVTQTPRHKVTEMGQEVTMRCQPILGHNTVFWYRQTMMQGLELLAYFRNRAPLDDSGMPKDRFSAEMPDATLATLKIQPSEPRDSAVYFCASGGGGGAAYEQYFGPGTRLTVT.

The rearrangement joins TRBV7-9 to TRBJ1-1, with D uncertain. The CDR3 is 15 amino acids. Trimming cost V 5 bases and J 4 bases, with 17 bases left between them. Germline assignment: CDR1 SEHNR and CDR2 FQNEAQ (reference sequence). The CDR3 here is CASSTNEIPGTEAFF. The CDR3, as DNA: TGTGCCAGCAGCACAAACGAAATCCCGGGCACTGAAGCTTTCTTT.

CDR3 DNA: TGCGCCAGCAGCCCGGGTATCGGGAGTATCACTGAAGCTTTCTTT. Translating it yields CASSPGIGSITEAFF. The chain is built from TRBV4-3 and TRBJ1-1; D is unresolved. This CDR3 has 15 residues. From germline, CDR1 is LGHNA and CDR2 YSLEER. V was pared by 4 bases and J by 4 bases, with 16 bases between.

The rearrangement links TRBV5-1 to TRBJ2-1, with no clear D. Germline V gene data show CDR1 as SGHRS and CDR2 as YFSETQ. The CDR3 extends over 12 amino acids. V was cut by 5 bases and J by 8 bases, with 11 bases left in between. The CDR3 DNA reads TGCGCCAGCAGTCTGAGTGCGTATGAGCAGTTCTTC. Amino acids: CASSLSAYEQFF.

This clonotype appeared a few times. Written as DNA, the CDR3 is TGCGCCAGCAGCCGTGGACAGGCGCCGAGCTCCTACGAGCAGTACTTC. Translated, it gives CASSRGQAPSSYEQYF. V usage is TRBV5-1 and J usage is TRBJ2-7; 7 bases align to TRBD1. The CDR3 is 16 amino acids. J gave up 0 bases and V 4 bases, and 10 bases lay outside the gene matches. In germline, CDR1 is SGHRS, CDR2 YFSETQ.

This chain connects TRBV5-4 to TRBJ1-1; D remains ambiguous. Germline lookup yields CDR1 SGHNT and CDR2 YYREEE (reference sequence). The CDR3 covers 15 residues. V lost 4 bases to trimming and J lost 1 base, with 14 bases between them. The CDR3, as DNA: TGTGCCAGCAGCGATCCCCTGCGGTGGAACACTGAAGCTTTCTTT. This gives the protein CASSDPLRWNTEAFF.

There are a few counts of this clonotype. The rearrangement uses TRBV5-1 and TRBJ2-7, with D maybe TRBD2 (6 bases). There are 14 residues in the CDR3. The germline gives CDR1 SGHRS, CDR2 YFSETQ. V shed 4 bases and J shed 5 bases, with 16 bases lying between them. In DNA form, the CDR3 reads TGCGCCAGCAGCCCAAAGGGCGGGGTTCACGAGCAGTACGTC. Translating gives CASSPKGGVHEQYV.

The chain joins TRBV19 to TRBJ1-5; 7 bases map to TRBD1. The V segment lost 7 bases and the J segment 2 bases; nucleotides outside the gene matches: 8. Germline CDR1 reads LNHDA; CDR2 reads SQIVND (reference sequence). The CDR3 consists of 15 residues. The CDR3, as DNA: TGTGCCAGTACCGAGACAGGGCCTGGCAATCAGCCCCAGCATTTT. Translation gives CASTETGPGNQPQHF.

This clonotype was seen a single time. The chain employs TRBV7-6 and TRBJ2-3; no clear D. CDR3 size: 15 residues. The V and J ends lost 3 bases and 0 bases respectively, with 10 bases between them. Germline values: CDR1 SGHVS, CDR2 FNYEAQ. This CDR3 is CASSLPPVSTDTQYF. The DNA for the CDR3 is TGTGCCAGCAGCTTGCCCCCGGTTAGCACAGATACGCAGTATTTT.